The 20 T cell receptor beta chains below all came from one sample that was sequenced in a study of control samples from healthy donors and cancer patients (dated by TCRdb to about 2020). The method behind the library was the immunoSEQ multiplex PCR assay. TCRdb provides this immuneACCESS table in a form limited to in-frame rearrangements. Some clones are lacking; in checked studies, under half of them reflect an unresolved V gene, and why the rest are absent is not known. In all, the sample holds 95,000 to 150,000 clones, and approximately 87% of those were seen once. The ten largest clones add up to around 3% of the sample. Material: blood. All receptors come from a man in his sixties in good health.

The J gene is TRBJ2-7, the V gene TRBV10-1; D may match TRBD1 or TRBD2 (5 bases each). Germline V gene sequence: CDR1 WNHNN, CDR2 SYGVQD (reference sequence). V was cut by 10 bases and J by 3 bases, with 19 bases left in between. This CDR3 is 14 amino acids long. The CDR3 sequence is CAKKPPGRRYEQYF. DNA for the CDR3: TGCGCCAAGAAACCCCCGGGACGGCGCTACGAGCAGTACTTC.

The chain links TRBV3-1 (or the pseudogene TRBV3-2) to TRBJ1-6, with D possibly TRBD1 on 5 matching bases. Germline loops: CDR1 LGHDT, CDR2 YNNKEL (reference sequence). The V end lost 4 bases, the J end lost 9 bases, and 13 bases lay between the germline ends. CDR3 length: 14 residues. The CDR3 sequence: CASSPLRQGSPLHF. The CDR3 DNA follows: TGTGCCAGCAGCCCCCTACGGCAGGGTTCACCCCTCCACTTT.

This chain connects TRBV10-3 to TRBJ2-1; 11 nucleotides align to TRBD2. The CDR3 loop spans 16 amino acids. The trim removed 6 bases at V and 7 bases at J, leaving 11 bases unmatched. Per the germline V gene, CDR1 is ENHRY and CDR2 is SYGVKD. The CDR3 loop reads CAISYPSGGLKNEQFF. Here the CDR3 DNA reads TGTGCCATCAGCTATCCTAGCGGGGGGCTAAAAAATGAGCAGTTCTTC.

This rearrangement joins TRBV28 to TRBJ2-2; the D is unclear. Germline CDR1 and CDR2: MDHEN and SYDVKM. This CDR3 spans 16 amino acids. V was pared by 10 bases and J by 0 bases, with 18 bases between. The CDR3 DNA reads TGTGCCACCCCAAGTTGGAAAGGATCGAACACCGGGGAGCTGTTTTTT. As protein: CATPSWKGSNTGELFF.

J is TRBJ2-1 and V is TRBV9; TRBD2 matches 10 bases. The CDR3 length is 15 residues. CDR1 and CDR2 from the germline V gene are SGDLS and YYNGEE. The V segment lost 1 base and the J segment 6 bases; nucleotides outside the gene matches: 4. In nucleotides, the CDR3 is TGTGCCAGCAGCGTAACTAGCGGGGACCTCAATGAGCAGTTCTTC. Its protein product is CASSVTSGDLNEQFF. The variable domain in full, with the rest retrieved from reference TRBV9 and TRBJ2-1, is DSGVTQTPKHLITATGQRVTLRCSPRSGDLSVYWYQQSLDQGLQFLIQYYNGEERAKGNILERFSAQQFPDLHSELNLSSLELGDSALYFCASSVTSGDLNEQFFGPGTRLTVL.

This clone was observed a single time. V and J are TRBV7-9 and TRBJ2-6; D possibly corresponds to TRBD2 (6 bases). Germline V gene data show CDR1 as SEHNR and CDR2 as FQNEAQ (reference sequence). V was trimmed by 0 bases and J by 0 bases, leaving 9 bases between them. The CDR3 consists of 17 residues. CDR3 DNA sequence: TGTGCCAGCAGCTTAGCGGCGGGGAGCTCTGGGGCCAACGTCCTGACTTTC. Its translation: CASSLAAGSSGANVLTF.

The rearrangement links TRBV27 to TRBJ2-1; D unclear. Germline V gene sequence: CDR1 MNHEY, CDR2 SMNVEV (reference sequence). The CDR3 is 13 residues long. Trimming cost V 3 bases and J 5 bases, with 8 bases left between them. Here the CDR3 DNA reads TGTGCCAGCAGTTTTGGACCGAACAATGAGCAGTTCTTC. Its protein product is CASSFGPNNEQFF.

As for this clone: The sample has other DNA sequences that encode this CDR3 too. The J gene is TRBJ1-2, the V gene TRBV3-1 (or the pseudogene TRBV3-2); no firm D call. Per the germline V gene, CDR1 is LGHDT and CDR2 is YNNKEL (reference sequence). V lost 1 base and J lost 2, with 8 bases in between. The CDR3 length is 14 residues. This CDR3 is CASSQGSDNYGYTF. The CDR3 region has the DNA TGTGCCAGCAGCCAAGGGTCAGACAACTATGGCTACACCTTC.

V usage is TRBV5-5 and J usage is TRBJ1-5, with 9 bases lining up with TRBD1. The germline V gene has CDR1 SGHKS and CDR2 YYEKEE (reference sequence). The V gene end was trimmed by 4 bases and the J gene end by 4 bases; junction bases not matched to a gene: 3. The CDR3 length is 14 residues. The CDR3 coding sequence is TGTGCCAGCAGCCCCGGGACAGGGAATCAGCCCCAGCATTTT. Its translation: CASSPGTGNQPQHF.

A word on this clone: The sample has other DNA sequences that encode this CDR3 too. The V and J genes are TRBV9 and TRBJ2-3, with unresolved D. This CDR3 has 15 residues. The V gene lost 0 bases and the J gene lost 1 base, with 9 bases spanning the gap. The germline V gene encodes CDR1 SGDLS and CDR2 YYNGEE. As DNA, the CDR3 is TGTGCCAGCAGCGTAGCGGTAGGTGGCACAGATACGCAGTATTTT. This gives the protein CASSVAVGGTDTQYF.

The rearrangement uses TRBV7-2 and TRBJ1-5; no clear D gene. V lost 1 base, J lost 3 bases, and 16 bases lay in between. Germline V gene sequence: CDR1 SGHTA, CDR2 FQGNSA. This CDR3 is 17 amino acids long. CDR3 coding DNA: TGTGCCAGCAGCTTAGTATCGTGGAGGCAGTCCAATCAGCCCCAGCATTTT. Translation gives CASSLVSWRQSNQPQHF.

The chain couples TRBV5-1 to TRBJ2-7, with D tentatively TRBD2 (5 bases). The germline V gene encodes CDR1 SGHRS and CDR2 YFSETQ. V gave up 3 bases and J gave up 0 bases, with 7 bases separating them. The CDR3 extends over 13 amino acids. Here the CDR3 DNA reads TGCGCCAGCAGCTGGGAGAGCTCCTACGAGCAGTACTTC. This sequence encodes CASSWESSYEQYF.

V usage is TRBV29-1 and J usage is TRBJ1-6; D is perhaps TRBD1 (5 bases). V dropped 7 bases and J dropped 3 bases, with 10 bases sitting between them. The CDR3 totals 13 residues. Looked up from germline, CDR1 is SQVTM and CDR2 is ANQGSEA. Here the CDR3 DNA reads TGCAGCGCGGCACAGGACTATAATTCACCCCTCCACTTT. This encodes CSAAQDYNSPLHF. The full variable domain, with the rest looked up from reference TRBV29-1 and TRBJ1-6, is SAVISQKPSRDICQRGTSLTIQCQVDSQVTMMFWYRQQPGQSLTLIATANQGSEATYESGFVIDKFPISRPNLTFSTLTVSNMSPEDSSIYLCSAAQDYNSPLHFGNGTRLTVT.

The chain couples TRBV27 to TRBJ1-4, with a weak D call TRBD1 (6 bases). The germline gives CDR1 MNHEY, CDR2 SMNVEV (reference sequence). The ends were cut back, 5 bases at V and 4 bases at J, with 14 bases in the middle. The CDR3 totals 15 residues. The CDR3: CASSPQQGINEKLFF. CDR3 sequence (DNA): TGTGCCAGCAGTCCGCAACAGGGAATTAATGAAAAACTGTTTTTT. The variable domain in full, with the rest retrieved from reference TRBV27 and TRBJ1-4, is EAQVTQNPRYLITVTGKKLTVTCSQNMNHEYMSWYRQDPGLGLRQIYYSMNVEVTDKGDVPEGYKVSRKEKRNFPLILESPSPNQTSLYFCASSPQQGINEKLFFGSGTQLSVL.

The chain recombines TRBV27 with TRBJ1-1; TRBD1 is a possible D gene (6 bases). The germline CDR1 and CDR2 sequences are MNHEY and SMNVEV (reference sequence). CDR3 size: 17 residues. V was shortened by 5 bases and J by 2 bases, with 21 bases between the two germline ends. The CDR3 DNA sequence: TGTGCCAGCAGTGCCTTCTCCCCTACAGGGATCAACACTGAAGCTTTCTTT. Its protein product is CASSAFSPTGINTEAFF.

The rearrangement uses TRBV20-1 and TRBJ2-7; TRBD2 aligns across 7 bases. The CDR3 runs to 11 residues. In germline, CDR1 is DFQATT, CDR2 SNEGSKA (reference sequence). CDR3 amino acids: CRAGESYEQYF. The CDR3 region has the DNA TGCAGGGCGGGGGAATCCTACGAGCAGTACTTC.

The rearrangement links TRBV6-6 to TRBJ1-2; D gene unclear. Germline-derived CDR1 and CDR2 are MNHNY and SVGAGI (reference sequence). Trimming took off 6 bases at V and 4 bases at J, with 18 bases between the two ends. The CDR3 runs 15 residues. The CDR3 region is CASSPTYSSSYGYTF. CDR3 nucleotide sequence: TGTGCCAGCAGCCCCACATATTCGAGTAGCTATGGCTACACCTTC.

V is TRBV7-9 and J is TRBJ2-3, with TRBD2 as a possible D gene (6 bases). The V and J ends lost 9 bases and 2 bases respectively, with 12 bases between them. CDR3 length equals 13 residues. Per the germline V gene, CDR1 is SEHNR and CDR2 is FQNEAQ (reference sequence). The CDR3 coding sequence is TGTGCCAGGACCGGGAGAGACACAGATACGCAGTATTTT. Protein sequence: CARTGRDTDTQYF.

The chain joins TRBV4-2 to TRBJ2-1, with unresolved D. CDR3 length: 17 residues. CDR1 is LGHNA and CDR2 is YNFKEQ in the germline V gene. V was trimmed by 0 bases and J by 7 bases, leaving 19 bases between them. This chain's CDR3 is CASSQDPPAQIMNEQFF. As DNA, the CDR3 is TGTGCCAGCAGCCAAGATCCCCCAGCTCAGATAATGAATGAGCAGTTCTTC.

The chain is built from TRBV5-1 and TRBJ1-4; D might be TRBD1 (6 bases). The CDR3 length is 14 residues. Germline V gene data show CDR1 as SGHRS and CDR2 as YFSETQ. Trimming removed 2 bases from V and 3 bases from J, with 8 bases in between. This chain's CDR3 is CASSFAGANEKLFF. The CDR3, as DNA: TGCGCCAGCAGCTTCGCAGGGGCTAATGAAAAACTGTTTTTT.